The 26 T cell receptor beta chains given below trace back to one sample, sequenced in a study of blood T cell repertoires in COVID-19. The table came from immunoSEQ multiplex PCR; TCRdb's copy has only in-frame clones and leaves some out. The sample carries about 180,000 clones, roughly 82% recorded once. Material: PBMCs or T cells enriched from blood (not recorded which). The source of these receptors is a man in his forties or fifties who had recovered from COVID-19.

The chain combines TRBV10-2 with TRBJ1-4; a possible D gene is TRBD1 (6 bases). CDR1 is WSHSY, CDR2 SAAADI, per germline. Trimming took off 6 bases at V and 6 bases at J, with 11 bases between the two ends. CDR3 length: 13 amino acids. CDR3 nucleotides: TGCGCCAGCAGCCGGGACATCGATGAAAAACTGTTTTTT. It codes for CASSRDIDEKLFF.

J is TRBJ1-1 and V is TRBV7-8; maybe TRBD1 (6 bases). This CDR3 region has 14 residues. V was shortened by 6 bases and J by 2 bases, with 13 bases between the two germline ends. Germline V CDR1 and CDR2: SGHVS, FQNEAQ. In nucleotides, the CDR3 is TGTGCCAGCAGAGAGGACAGAATAAACACTGAAGCTTTCTTT. Translating gives CASREDRINTEAFF.

Only a few counts were recorded for this clone. This chain joins TRBV5-4 and TRBJ2-7, with 7 bases matching TRBD2. CDR1 and CDR2 (germline): SGHNT, YYREEE (reference sequence). The trim removed 3 bases at V and 4 bases at J, leaving 7 bases unmatched. The CDR3 extends over 14 amino acids. The CDR3 reads CASSSGGRVYEQYF. For the CDR3, the DNA is TGTGCCAGCAGCTCCGGGGGGAGGGTGTACGAGCAGTACTTC.

The chain is built from TRBV5-4 and TRBJ1-4; D is unclear. This CDR3 is built from 14 residues. The germline V and J ends were trimmed by 1 base and 5 bases, with 9 bases remaining between them. Germline CDR1 SGHNT, CDR2 YYREEE (reference sequence). The CDR3 reads CASSLWGANEKLFF. The CDR3, as DNA: TGTGCCAGCAGCTTGTGGGGAGCCAATGAAAAACTGTTTTTT.

The V gene is TRBV28, the J gene TRBJ1-2, with 7 bases identical to TRBD1. The CDR3 length is 12 residues. Germline-derived CDR1 and CDR2 are MDHEN and SYDVKM. After removal of 7 bases from V and 6 bases from J, the junction contained 5 bases not matched to a gene. The CDR3 here is CASTTGLDGYTF. The CDR3 region has the DNA TGTGCCAGCACGACAGGGTTGGATGGCTACACCTTC.

V usage is TRBV7-8 and J usage is TRBJ2-5, with TRBD2 matching over 13 bases. V lost 4 bases and J lost 1; bases outside the gene matches: 6. The germline V gene encodes CDR1 SGHVS and CDR2 FQNEAQ. CDR3 size: 17 residues. This chain's CDR3 is CASSWGLAGPLQETQYF. CDR3 bases: TGTGCCAGCAGCTGGGGACTAGCGGGGCCCCTCCAAGAGACCCAGTACTTC.

The V and J genes are TRBV12-5 and TRBJ2-7, with D tentatively TRBD1 (5 bases). V shed 5 bases and J shed 2 bases, with 16 bases lying between them. CDR1 and CDR2 (germline): LGHNT, FRNRAP. The CDR3 consists of 15 residues. Here the CDR3 reads CASGARQGTTYEQYF. The CDR3 nucleotides read TGTGCTAGTGGTGCCCGGCAGGGAACAACCTACGAGCAGTACTTC.

This CDR3 reads CASSPGQGNSPLHF. CDR3 DNA sequence: TGTGCCAGCAGCCCTGGACAGGGAAATTCACCCCTCCACTTT. This chain links TRBV11-2 with TRBJ1-6; 8 bases map to TRBD1. Germline V CDR1 and CDR2: SGHAT, FQNNGV. With V trimmed by 5 bases and J by 7 bases, 4 bases remained unmatched. The CDR3 totals 14 residues. Variable domain in full (rest from reference TRBV11-2 and TRBJ1-6): EAGVAQSPRYKIIEKRQSVAFWCNPISGHATLYWYQQILGQGPKLLIQFQNNGVVDDSQLPKDRFSAERLKGVDSTLKIQPAKLEDSAVYLCASSPGQGNSPLHFGNGTRLTVT.

CDR3 residues: CASSLAAPGAWQETQYF. The CDR3 nucleotides read TGTGCCAGCAGTCTAGCGGCCCCAGGGGCCTGGCAGGAGACCCAGTACTTC. This chain uses TRBV27 with TRBJ2-5, with D possibly being TRBD2 (7 bases). Trimming cost V 5 bases and J 5 bases, with 24 bases left between them. From germline, CDR1 is MNHEY and CDR2 SMNVEV (reference sequence). This CDR3 comprises 17 residues.

The V and J genes are TRBV28 and TRBJ2-7; 11 nucleotides agree with TRBD2. The germline CDR1 and CDR2 sequences are MDHEN and SYDVKM. This CDR3 is 15 amino acids long. With 5 bases clipped from V and 0 bases from J, the junction kept 3 bases outside the gene matches. The CDR3 nucleotides are TGTGCCAGCAGTCTAGCGGGGGGTAGCTCCTACGAGCAGTACTTC. Amino acid sequence: CASSLAGGSSYEQYF.

This chain connects TRBV19 to TRBJ1-5, with TRBD1 identical over 7 bases. This CDR3 region has 15 residues. Germline assignment: CDR1 LNHDA and CDR2 SQIVND (reference sequence). V lost 1 base to trimming and J lost 4 bases; unmatched junction nucleotides: 4. The CDR3: CASSIGTGQNQPQHF. The CDR3 DNA sequence: TGTGCCAGTAGTATAGGGACAGGCCAAAATCAGCCCCAGCATTTT.

The chain carries TRBV30 and TRBJ1-6, with 10 bases aligning to TRBD1. Germline CDR1 is GTSNPN and CDR2 is SVGIG (reference sequence). V dropped 3 bases and J dropped 11; count of bases not matched to a gene: 4. There are 13 residues in the CDR3. The CDR3 is CAWRRQGAAPLHF. CDR3 coding DNA: TGTGCCTGGAGACGACAGGGGGCTGCACCCCTCCACTTT.

The chain links TRBV7-9 to TRBJ1-6, with a tentative D call TRBD1 (6 bases). Germline CDR1 and CDR2: SEHNR and FQNEAQ (reference sequence). The V end lost 4 bases, the J end lost 7 bases, and 14 bases lay between the germline ends. The CDR3 has 15 residues. The CDR3 DNA follows: TGTGCCAGCAGCTCAGGGGTCCGTTCAAATTCACCCCTCCACTTT. Translating it yields CASSSGVRSNSPLHF.

The chain links TRBV12-3 or TRBV12-4 to TRBJ1-1, with 9 nucleotides matching TRBD1. The CDR3 sequence is 13 residues long. V was pared by 6 bases and J by 5 bases, with 4 bases of the junction left unmatched. The CDR3 nucleotides are TGTGCCAGCAGGGGGACAGGGTGGACTGAAGCTTTCTTT. Its translation: CASRGTGWTEAFF.

On this clone: The identical CDR3 is also encoded by other nucleotide sequences in the sample. This chain joins TRBV5-1 and TRBJ1-2; D gene unclear. The V gene lost 0 bases and the J gene lost 3 bases, with 6 bases spanning the gap. The CDR3 runs to 13 residues. Germline V gene data show CDR1 as SGHRS and CDR2 as YFSETQ. Here the CDR3 reads CASSLDGDYGYTF. CDR3 DNA sequence: TGCGCCAGCAGCTTGGATGGAGACTATGGCTACACCTTC. The variable domain in full, with the rest retrieved from reference TRBV5-1 and TRBJ1-2, is KAGVTQTPRYLIKTRGQQVTLSCSPISGHRSVSWYQQTPGQGLQFLFEYFSETQRNKGNFPGRFSGRQFSNSRSEMNVSTLELGDSALYLCASSLDGDYGYTFGSGTRLTVV.

This sequence joins TRBV10-1 and TRBJ1-6; no definite D call. Trimming left V 3 bases short and J 14 bases short, with 14 bases between. The CDR3 runs to 13 residues. Germline V gene lookup returns CDR1 WNHNN and CDR2 SYGVQD (reference sequence). The CDR3 loop is CASSDSGKRTLHF. The CDR3 bases are TGCGCCAGCAGTGATTCCGGGAAAAGGACCCTCCACTTT.

This clone has a single count. The rearrangement links TRBV28 to TRBJ2-2, with 10 bases lining up with TRBD2. Germline CDR1 and CDR2: MDHEN and SYDVKM. V trimming: 3 bases; J trimming: 2 bases; junction bases outside the gene matches: 6. The CDR3 runs to 17 residues. The CDR3 DNA reads as TGTGCCAGCAGTTTGTTTGCTAGCGGGGGAAACACCGGGGAGCTGTTTTTT. Protein product: CASSLFASGGNTGELFF.

The chain joins TRBV30 to TRBJ1-4; TRBD1 matches at 8 bases. Germline CDR1 reads GTSNPN; CDR2 reads SVGIG (reference sequence). The CDR3 loop spans 17 amino acids. V was pared by 0 bases and J by 4 bases, with 10 bases of the junction left unmatched. The CDR3 loop reads CAWSVRGRGLLNEKLFF. CDR3 in DNA: TGTGCCTGGAGTGTACGTGGCAGGGGGCTACTTAATGAAAAACTGTTTTTT.

The V gene is TRBV12-3 or TRBV12-4, the J gene TRBJ1-1; D unresolved. The V end was cut by 6 bases, the J end by 1 base, with 9 bases between. The CDR3 is made up of 13 amino acids. In DNA form, the CDR3 reads TGTGCCAGCAGCTCCCAGGCGAACACTGAAGCTTTCTTT. It translates to CASSSQANTEAFF.

V gene TRBV7-6 combines with J gene TRBJ2-2; 8 bases fit TRBD1. J lost 3 bases, V lost 5 bases, and 8 bases had no gene match. The CDR3 consists of 16 residues. Germline V CDR1 and CDR2: SGHVS, FNYEAQ. The CDR3, as DNA: TGTGCCAGCAGCCTCCTCGGACAGGGTTACACCGGGGAGCTGTTTTTT. Translating it yields CASSLLGQGYTGELFF.

The CDR3 nucleotides are TGTGCCAGCAGCTTGAGGGAGCCCGGTCAGCCCCAGCATTTT. It yields the protein CASSLREPGQPQHF. The chain couples TRBV5-5 to TRBJ1-5, with D unclear. CDR3 size: 14 residues. The ends were cut back, 1 base at V and 6 bases at J, with 11 bases in the middle. The germline gives CDR1 SGHKS, CDR2 YYEKEE (reference sequence). The full variable domain, with the rest looked up from reference TRBV5-5 and TRBJ1-5, is DAGVTQSPTHLIKTRGQQVTLRCSPISGHKSVSWYQQVLGQGPQFIFQYYEKEERGRGNFPDRFSARQFPNYSSELNVNALLLGDSALYLCASSLREPGQPQHFGDGTRLSIL.

V and J are TRBV4-1 and TRBJ2-1; 12 nucleotides match TRBD1. Germline trimming cut 3 bases from V and 5 bases from J; bases unmatched to any gene: 8. The CDR3 sequence is 17 residues long. Germline CDR1 is MGHRA and CDR2 is YSYEKL. The DNA of the CDR3 is TGCGCCAGCAGCCAGATTCTCCGGGACAGGGGGCACAATGAGCAGTTCTTC. It encodes CASSQILRDRGHNEQFF.

The chain employs TRBV4-1 and TRBJ2-1, with D tentatively TRBD1 (5 bases). This CDR3 has 16 residues. Germline CDR1 and CDR2: MGHRA and YSYEKL. Trimming left V 2 bases short and J 3 bases short, with 14 bases between. DNA of the CDR3: TGCGCCAGCAGCCAAATCGGACATGGGGACTACAATGAGCAGTTCTTC. Protein product: CASSQIGHGDYNEQFF.

This chain uses TRBV10-3 with TRBJ1-6; TRBD1 might be the D (5 bases). CDR1 is ENHRY and CDR2 is SYGVKD in the germline V gene. V gave up 0 bases and J gave up 7 bases, with 10 bases separating them. CDR3 length: 15 amino acids. DNA for the CDR3: TGTGCCATCAGTGAGTCGTCAGGGTTCAATTCACCCCTCCACTTT. Its translation: CAISESSGFNSPLHF.

V gene TRBV7-2 combines with J gene TRBJ2-1; TRBD2 matches at 9 bases. Germline values: CDR1 SGHTA, CDR2 FQGNSA. This CDR3 has 16 residues. Trimming removed 6 bases from V and 6 bases from J; junction bases left unmatched: 12. CDR3: CASSYVGRGGLNEQFF. The DNA for the CDR3 is TGTGCCAGCAGTTATGTAGGGCGGGGGGGCCTCAATGAGCAGTTCTTC.

The sample holds a few counts of this clone. The chain combines TRBV18 with TRBJ1-6; weak D call: TRBD1 (6 bases). Germline CDR1 KGHSH, CDR2 LQKENI. Between the trimmed V and J ends, which lost 8 bases and 10 bases, there was a span of 21 bases. CDR3 length: 15 residues. Here the CDR3 reads CASQRSYRENSPLHF. For the CDR3, the DNA is TGTGCCAGCCAAAGATCTTACAGGGAGAACTCACCCCTCCACTTT.